Presented here are 17 T cell receptor beta chains from one specimen sequenced in a study of blood T cell repertoires in COVID-19. This table comes from immunoSEQ multiplex PCR, and its TCRdb copy is limited to in-frame clones, with some not included. The sample lists some 27,000 clones; about nine tenths were seen once. Sequencing input: peripheral blood. These receptors originate from a man between 45 and 60 years old with active COVID-19.

The chain has TRBV19 and TRBJ2-5; 7 bases align to TRBD1. Trimming cost V 6 bases and J 2 bases; bases outside gene matches: 12. The germline V gene has CDR1 LNHDA and CDR2 SQIVND (reference sequence). The CDR3 extends over 16 amino acids. The CDR3 region has the DNA TGTGCCAGTAGGGGTCGAGGGGGCGCGGGTCAAGAGACCCAGTACTTC. This translates into CASRGRGGAGQETQYF.

The chain has TRBV7-6 and TRBJ1-3, with D uncertain. The CDR3 runs 14 residues. With 5 bases removed from V and 2 bases from J, the gap between germline ends came to 10 bases. Germline CDR1 is SGHVS and CDR2 is FNYEAQ. CDR3 sequence: CASSIGETGNTIYF. DNA of the CDR3: TGTGCCAGCAGCATCGGAGAGACTGGAAACACCATATATTTT.

The genes are TRBV7-8 and TRBJ2-5; TRBD2 matches 7 bases. CDR1 and CDR2 (germline): SGHVS, FQNEAQ. With V trimmed by 5 bases and J by 5 bases, 8 bases remained unmatched. CDR3 size: 14 residues. The CDR3 region has the DNA TGTGCCAGCAGCCTTGGGGAGGGGATGGAGACCCAGTACTTC. Its protein product is CASSLGEGMETQYF.

The chain combines TRBV5-6 with TRBJ2-1, with 7 positions matching TRBD2. V dropped 2 bases and J dropped 5; count of bases not matched to a gene: 7. The germline V gene has CDR1 SGHDT and CDR2 YYEEEE. The CDR3 spans 15 residues. The CDR3 DNA sequence: TGTGCCAGCAGCTTTAGGGCTAGCGGTAACAATGAGCAGTTCTTC. This translates into CASSFRASGNNEQFF.

The chain recombines TRBV5-1 with TRBJ1-1, with TRBD1 matching over 10 bases. CDR1 SGHRS and CDR2 YFSETQ come from the germline V gene. With V trimmed by 3 bases and J by 1 base, 3 bases remained unmatched. This CDR3 has 15 amino acids. In DNA form, the CDR3 reads TGCGCCAGCAGCTCGGGGACAGGGGCGAACACTGAAGCTTTCTTT. Its translation is CASSSGTGANTEAFF.

The rearrangement links TRBV5-1 to TRBJ2-7, with 9 positions matching TRBD1. CDR1 and CDR2 (germline): SGHRS, YFSETQ. V was clipped by 4 bases and J by 6 bases; unmatched bases: 11. This CDR3 is 15 amino acids long. The CDR3 region has the DNA TGCGCCAGCAGCCCCACCTTAGGGACAGGGAGCGAGCAGTACTTC. Translation: CASSPTLGTGSEQYF. The complete variable domain, with remaining parts taken from reference TRBV5-1 and TRBJ2-7, reads KAGVTQTPRYLIKTRGQQVTLSCSPISGHRSVSWYQQTPGQGLQFLFEYFSETQRNKGNFPGRFSGRQFSNSRSEMNVSTLELGDSALYLCASSPTLGTGSEQYFGPGTRLTVT.

This CDR3 reads CASSLVAGGPINEQFF. The DNA of the CDR3 is TGTGCCAGCAGCTTAGTTGCGGGGGGGCCGATAAATGAGCAGTTCTTC. The chain joins TRBV11-2 to TRBJ2-1; TRBD2 matches at 9 bases. Germline V lookup: CDR1 SGHAT, CDR2 FQNNGV. Trimming cost V 1 base and J 7 bases; bases outside gene matches: 8. This CDR3 spans 16 amino acids.

J is TRBJ1-5 and V is TRBV23-1; 9 positions agree with TRBD1. TRBV23-1 belongs to the ORF category, with a function that is uncertain. V shed 6 bases and J 0 bases; nucleotides not matched to a gene: 9. The CDR3 has 17 residues. The CDR3 DNA sequence: TGCGCCAGCAGGGGGACAGGGACCCGATATAGCAATCAGCCCCAGCATTTT. Its translation: CASRGTGTRYSNQPQHF.

This sequence joins TRBV2 and TRBJ1-4; 10 bases agree with TRBD1. The CDR3 extends over 15 amino acids. V dropped 5 bases and J dropped 4; count of bases not matched to a gene: 4. Germline values: CDR1 SNHLY, CDR2 FYNNEI. The CDR3 loop is CASSPDRGLNEKLFF. Here the CDR3 DNA reads TGTGCCAGCAGTCCTGACAGGGGGCTTAATGAAAAACTGTTTTTT.

This sequence joins TRBV5-6 and TRBJ2-7; the D is unclear. V lost 1 base and J 4 bases, leaving 18 bases between the germline ends. CDR3 length equals 16 residues. Germline V gene data show CDR1 as SGHDT and CDR2 as YYEEEE. The CDR3 sequence is CASSLSGLKIEYEQYF. The CDR3 DNA reads TGTGCCAGCAGCTTGTCAGGCCTTAAAATTGAATACGAGCAGTACTTC.

This chain links TRBV18 with TRBJ2-1; possibly TRBD2 for D (5 bases). From germline, CDR1 is KGHSH and CDR2 LQKENI. Between the trimmed V and J ends, which lost 3 bases and 1 base, there was a span of 7 bases. CDR3 length: 14 residues. In DNA, the CDR3 is TGTGCCAGCTCACCTACTAGTTCCTACAATGAGCAGTTCTTC. Protein: CASSPTSSYNEQFF.

The rearrangement joins TRBV7-9 to TRBJ1-1; D gene ambiguous. The CDR3 contains 15 residues. CDR1 and CDR2 from the germline V gene are SEHNR and FQNEAQ (reference sequence). Trimming shortened V by 3 bases and J by 1 base, and 12 bases separated the two germline ends. CDR3: CASSFWVGRNTEAFF. The CDR3 region has the DNA TGTGCCAGCAGCTTCTGGGTAGGGAGGAACACTGAAGCTTTCTTT.

This clone appeared a few times. This chain links TRBV7-9 with TRBJ2-1; 7 bases are shared with TRBD2. Germline CDR1 reads SEHNR; CDR2 reads FQNEAQ (reference sequence). The CDR3 sequence is 13 residues long. Unmatched junction bases numbered 0, after V lost 0 bases and J lost 7 bases. CDR3 nucleotides: TGTGCCAGCAGCTTAGCGGGAGGGAATGAGCAGTTCTTC. It specifies CASSLAGGNEQFF.

V usage is TRBV7-3 and J usage is TRBJ1-6; D perhaps matches TRBD1 (6 bases). With 5 bases removed from V and 3 bases from J, the gap between germline ends came to 14 bases. The CDR3 totals 16 residues. From germline, CDR1 is SGHTA and CDR2 FQGTGA. This chain's CDR3 is CASSPEPRGYNSPLHF. The DNA for the CDR3 is TGTGCCAGCAGCCCCGAACCCAGGGGCTATAATTCACCCCTCCACTTT.

This clone appeared once. The rearrangement joins TRBV7-2 to TRBJ2-1, with TRBD2 identical over 13 bases. The germline gives CDR1 SGHTA, CDR2 FQGNSA. Trimming removed 6 bases from V and 7 bases from J; junction bases left unmatched: 6. The CDR3 runs to 15 residues. This chain's CDR3 is CASRLLAGGSNEQFF. In DNA form, the CDR3 reads TGTGCCAGCAGGTTACTAGCGGGAGGGTCAAATGAGCAGTTCTTC.

The count of this clone is one. V and J are TRBV5-1 and TRBJ2-1; 10 bases fit TRBD2. The germline V gene has CDR1 SGHRS and CDR2 YFSETQ. V gave up 0 bases and J gave up 5 bases; unmatched junction bases: 5. This CDR3 contains 16 residues. CDR3 in DNA: TGCGCCAGCAGCTTGGCTAGGACTAGCGGCAACAATGAGCAGTTCTTC. Residues: CASSLARTSGNNEQFF.

This rearrangement joins TRBV5-4 to TRBJ2-1; TRBD2 matches 14 bases. Germline V gene sequence: CDR1 SGHNT, CDR2 YYREEE (reference sequence). The CDR3 extends over 16 amino acids. The V gene end was trimmed by 5 bases and the J gene end by 4 bases; junction bases not matched to a gene: 5. The chain's CDR3 is CASSRRLAGGYNEQFF. In DNA, the CDR3 is TGTGCCAGCAGTCGAAGACTAGCGGGGGGGTACAATGAGCAGTTCTTC.